A selection of T cell receptor beta chains follows, all from one sample in a study of T-cell reconstitution after alpha-beta-depleted transplantation in children. One entry per CDR3 protein, called by TCRdb with MiXCR from the PCR reads. Found here are about 230,000 distinct CDR3 sequences, over 9.5% of them singletons; the top ten hold about 4.9%. Here the sequenced sample was PBMCs from the stem cell graft donor, taken from the stem cell graft. The receptor set was obtained from a human donor who donated a stem cell graft to a child with SCID. Both conserved end residues are part of each CDR3. Fields, in order: J gene, V gene, CDR3 protein.

>TRBJ2-3|TRBV5-1
CASSAGQPPDTQYF
>TRBJ2-3|TRBV11-2
CASSPRLAGRDRNTQYF
>TRBJ2-3|TRBV5-1
CASSLADVGRTDTQYF
>TRBJ2-5|TRBV7-6
CASSLTHQETQYF
>TRBJ1-1|TRBV6-4
CASRDPGGTGAEAFF
>TRBJ2-3|TRBV5-1
CASSLGPVDTQYF
>TRBJ1-1|TRBV2
CASSYTGQNTEAFF
>TRBJ2-6|TRBV18
CASSPQGANVLTF
>TRBJ2-1|TRBV20-1
CSARARGGTGFISEQFF
>TRBJ1-5|TRBV7-8
CASSEGQGSDQPQHF
>TRBJ2-1|TRBV12-3/TRBV12-4
CASSSRTSGSNYNEQFF
>TRBJ2-7|TRBV2
CASKGTSYEQYF
>TRBJ2-7|TRBV6-1
CASTPSGRLYEQYF
>TRBJ2-3|TRBV21-1
CASTGQDTDTQYF
>TRBJ2-4|TRBV28
CASSFWGAGGSKNIQYF
>TRBJ1-2|TRBV5-1
CASSPGVPPYGYTF
>TRBJ1-1|TRBV19
CASSIRRVNTEAFF
>TRBJ2-2|TRBV6-5
CASRRNTGELFF
>TRBJ2-2|TRBV14
CASSPRLTGELFF
>TRBJ2-2|TRBV12-3/TRBV12-4
CASSPDRGWSSDGELFF
>TRBJ1-1|TRBV27
CASSLGLQGAWGSEAFF
>TRBJ1-5|TRBV20-1
CSARDNDRQLQPQHF
>TRBJ2-1|TRBV7-8
CASSLVAGTGAYNEQFF
>TRBJ2-3|TRBV20-1
CSARAPLAGETDTQYF
>TRBJ1-2|TRBV15
CATSQVQGNYGYTF
>TRBJ2-3|TRBV6-5
CASAPRATYSSTDTQYF
>TRBJ2-3|TRBV4-1
CASSFGTSLTDTQYF